Following are 10 T cell receptor beta chains from one sample sequenced in a study of identical twins. A single record per CDR3 protein comes from TCRdb applying MiXCR to the 5' RACE reads. The table has about 200,000 distinct CDR3 sequences, about a sixth seen once; the top ten hold 40%. This same sample was also taken into another study, of T cells expressing NK-cell markers.

Sequencing was performed on CD8+ T cells sorted from blood. The receptors derive from a woman aged 18-30 years in good health.

This clonotype has more than one count but fewer than ten. The J gene is TRBJ2-7, the V gene TRBV6-1; 8 bases align to TRBD2. The CDR3 runs to 15 residues. CDR1 and CDR2 from the germline V gene are MNHNS and SASEGT. The junction had 4 bases not matched to a gene; V was cut back by 1 base and J by 2 bases. The CDR3 sequence: CASSEGLAGTYEQYF. DNA for the CDR3: TGTGCCAGCAGTGAAGGTCTAGCGGGCACCTACGAGCAGTACTTC.

V gene TRBV5-6 combines with J gene TRBJ2-7, with D perhaps matching TRBD2 (6 bases). V gave up 3 bases and J gave up 4 bases, with 14 bases separating them. This CDR3 contains 14 residues. The germline V gene has CDR1 SGHDT and CDR2 YYEEEE. CDR3 sequence reads: CASSSTGEGYEQYF. CDR3 DNA: TGTGCCAGCAGCTCGACGGGAGAGGGTTACGAGCAGTACTTC.

The V call is TRBV6-2 or TRBV6-3, the J call TRBJ2-7, with a possible D match to TRBD1 (6 bases). From germline, CDR1 is MNHEY and CDR2 SVGEGT. This CDR3 spans 14 amino acids. V was clipped by 4 bases and J by 4 bases, with 14 bases between them. CDR3 nucleotides: TGTGCCAGCAGTTCCGTCAGGGGTGGGTACGAGCAGTACTTC. Residues: CASSSVRGGYEQYF.

This clonotype was picked up a small number of times. The chain joins TRBV5-6 to TRBJ2-1; TRBD1 might be the D (8 bases). CDR1 and CDR2 from the germline V gene are SGHDT and YYEEEE. This CDR3 has 13 amino acids. Trimming took 2 bases from V and 8 from J, leaving 11 bases between them. The CDR3 region is CASSLTGGDEQFF. The DNA for the CDR3 is TGTGCCAGCAGCTTAACAGGGGGGGATGAGCAGTTCTTC.

The genes are TRBV29-1 and TRBJ2-7; 8 nucleotides match TRBD2. The trim removed 6 bases at V and 0 bases at J, leaving 7 bases unmatched. This CDR3 contains 14 residues. CDR1 is SQVTM and CDR2 is ANQGSEA in the germline V gene. In nucleotides, the CDR3 is TGCAGCGTCGTAGGACTAGCCCACTCCTACGAGCAGTACTTC. Its protein is CSVVGLAHSYEQYF.

There are a few counts of this clonotype. The V gene is TRBV7-9, the J gene TRBJ2-3; D is perhaps TRBD1 (6 bases). The CDR3 consists of 15 residues. Trimming removed 5 bases at V and 6 bases at J, with 18 bases between. CDR1 is SEHNR, CDR2 FQNEAQ, per germline (reference sequence). CDR3 sequence reads: CASSPREQGVDTQYF. The DNA of the CDR3 is TGTGCCAGCAGCCCGAGGGAACAGGGCGTCGATACGCAGTATTTT.

The chain carries TRBV10-2 and TRBJ2-7; maybe TRBD1 (6 bases). Germline CDR1 reads WSHSY; CDR2 reads SAAADI. Deletions cut 4 bases from V and 2 bases from J, with 9 bases between. This CDR3 has 13 amino acids. The CDR3 DNA reads TGCGCCAGCAGTGTGGGACATACCTACGAGCAGTACTTC. This sequence encodes CASSVGHTYEQYF.

The chain uses TRBV29-1 and TRBJ2-1; TRBD2 aligns across 9 bases. V was clipped by 1 base and J by 4 bases; unmatched bases: 8. CDR1 is SQVTM and CDR2 is ANQGSEA in the germline V gene. The CDR3 is made up of 16 amino acids. The CDR3 here is CSVEGWREGNYNEQFF. Written as DNA, the CDR3 is TGCAGCGTTGAAGGCTGGCGGGAGGGTAATTACAATGAGCAGTTCTTC.

The chain has TRBV4-3 and TRBJ2-1; the D is unclear. V was pared by 3 bases and J by 4 bases, with 16 bases between. The CDR3 spans 16 residues. CDR1 and CDR2 (germline): LGHNA, YSLEER. The CDR3 sequence is CASSQDGPAPYNEQFF. In DNA form, the CDR3 reads TGCGCCAGCAGCCAGGATGGACCGGCCCCGTACAATGAGCAGTTCTTC.

This clonotype has ten or more counts. The chain combines TRBV12-3 or TRBV12-4 with TRBJ2-5; D is unclear. The CDR3 consists of 14 residues. The ends were cut back, 3 bases at V and 4 bases at J, with 12 bases in the middle. CDR3: CASSLDQLLETQYF. The CDR3 DNA is TGTGCCAGCAGTTTGGACCAGCTCCTAGAGACCCAGTACTTC.